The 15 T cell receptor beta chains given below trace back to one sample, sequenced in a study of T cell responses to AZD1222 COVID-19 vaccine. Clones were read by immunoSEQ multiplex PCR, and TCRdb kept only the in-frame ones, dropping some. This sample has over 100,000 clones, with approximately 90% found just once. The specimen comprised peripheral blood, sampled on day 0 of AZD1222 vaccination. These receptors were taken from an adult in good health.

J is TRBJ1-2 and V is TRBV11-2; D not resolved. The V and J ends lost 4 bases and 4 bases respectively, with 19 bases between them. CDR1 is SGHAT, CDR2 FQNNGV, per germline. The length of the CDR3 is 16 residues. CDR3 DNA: TGTGCCAGCAGCTCCTTCCTGCACGGGGAAACCTATGGCTACACCTTC. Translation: CASSSFLHGETYGYTF.

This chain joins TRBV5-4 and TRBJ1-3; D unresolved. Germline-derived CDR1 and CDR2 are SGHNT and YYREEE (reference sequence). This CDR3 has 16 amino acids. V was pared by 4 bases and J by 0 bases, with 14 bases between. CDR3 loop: CASSTRETNSGNTIYF. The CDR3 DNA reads TGTGCCAGCAGCACCCGGGAGACTAACTCTGGAAACACCATATATTTT.

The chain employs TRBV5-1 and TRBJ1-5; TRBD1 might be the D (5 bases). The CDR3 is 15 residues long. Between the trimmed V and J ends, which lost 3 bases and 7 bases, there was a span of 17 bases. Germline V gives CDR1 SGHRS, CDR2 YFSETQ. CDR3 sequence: CASSYEGVTNQPQHF. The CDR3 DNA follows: TGCGCCAGCAGCTACGAAGGGGTTACAAACCAGCCCCAGCATTTT.

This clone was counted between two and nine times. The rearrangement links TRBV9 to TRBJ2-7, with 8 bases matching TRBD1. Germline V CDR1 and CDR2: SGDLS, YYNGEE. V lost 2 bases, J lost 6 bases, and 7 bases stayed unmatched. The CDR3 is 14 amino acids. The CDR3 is CASSVGQGAPEQYF. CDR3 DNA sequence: TGTGCCAGCAGCGTTGGGCAGGGGGCCCCCGAGCAGTACTTC.

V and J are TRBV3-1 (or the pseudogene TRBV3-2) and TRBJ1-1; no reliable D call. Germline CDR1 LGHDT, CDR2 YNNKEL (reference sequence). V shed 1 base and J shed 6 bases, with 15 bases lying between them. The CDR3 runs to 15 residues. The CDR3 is CASSQVRGRFAEAFF. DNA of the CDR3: TGTGCCAGCAGCCAAGTTCGAGGGAGGTTCGCTGAAGCTTTCTTT.

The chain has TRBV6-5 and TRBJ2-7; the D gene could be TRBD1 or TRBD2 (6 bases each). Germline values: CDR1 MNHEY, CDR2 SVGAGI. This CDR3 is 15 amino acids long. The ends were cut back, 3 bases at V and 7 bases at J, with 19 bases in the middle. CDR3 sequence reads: CASSYRGFGGYEQYF. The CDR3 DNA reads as TGTGCCAGCAGTTATCGAGGGTTCGGGGGCTATGAGCAGTACTTC.

CDR3: CASTSPGTANYGYTF. CDR3 bases: TGTGCCAGTACCTCTCCCGGCACCGCTAACTATGGCTACACCTTC. This chain connects TRBV19 to TRBJ1-2; D call uncertain. The CDR3 sequence is 15 residues long. Germline values: CDR1 LNHDA, CDR2 SQIVND (reference sequence). Trimming stripped 7 bases from V and 0 bases from J, with 15 bases between. The variable domain in full, with the rest retrieved from reference TRBV19 and TRBJ1-2, is DGGITQSPKYLFRKEGQNVTLSCEQNLNHDAMYWYRQDPGQGLRLIYYSQIVNDFQKGDIAEGYSVSREKKESFPLTVTSAQKNPTAFYLCASTSPGTANYGYTFGSGTRLTVV.

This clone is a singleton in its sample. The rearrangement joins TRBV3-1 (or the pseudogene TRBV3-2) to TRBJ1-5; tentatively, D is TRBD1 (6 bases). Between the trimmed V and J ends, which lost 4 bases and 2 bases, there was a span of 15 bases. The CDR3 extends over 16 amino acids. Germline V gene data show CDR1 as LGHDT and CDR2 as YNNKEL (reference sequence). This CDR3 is CASSPRGGAGNQPQHF. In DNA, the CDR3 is TGTGCCAGCAGCCCCCGGGGGGGGGCAGGCAATCAGCCCCAGCATTTT.

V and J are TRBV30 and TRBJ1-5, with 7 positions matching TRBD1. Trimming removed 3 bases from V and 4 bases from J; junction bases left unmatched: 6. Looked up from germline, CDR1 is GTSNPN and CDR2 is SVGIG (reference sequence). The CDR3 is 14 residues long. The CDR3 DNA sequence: TGTGCCTGGAGAGATCAGGGGGGAAATCAGCCCCAGCATTTT. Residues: CAWRDQGGNQPQHF.

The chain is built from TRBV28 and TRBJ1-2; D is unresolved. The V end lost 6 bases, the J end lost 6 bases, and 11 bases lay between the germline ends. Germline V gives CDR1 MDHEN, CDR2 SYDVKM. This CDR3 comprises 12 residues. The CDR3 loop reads CASSTFRDGYTF. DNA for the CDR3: TGTGCCAGCAGCACATTTCGGGATGGCTACACCTTC.

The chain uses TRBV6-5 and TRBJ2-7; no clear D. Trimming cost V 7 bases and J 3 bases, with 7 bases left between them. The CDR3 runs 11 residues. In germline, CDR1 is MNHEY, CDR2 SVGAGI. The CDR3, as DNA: TGTGCCAGCAAAACAAACTACGAGCAGTACTTC. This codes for CASKTNYEQYF.

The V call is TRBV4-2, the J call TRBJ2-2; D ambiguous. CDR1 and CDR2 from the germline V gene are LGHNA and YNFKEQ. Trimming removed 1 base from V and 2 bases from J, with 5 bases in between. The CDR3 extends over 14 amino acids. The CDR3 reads CASSQVGNTGELFF. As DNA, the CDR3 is TGTGCCAGCAGCCAAGTAGGCAACACCGGGGAGCTGTTTTTT.

Here the CDR3 DNA reads TGCAGCGTCCTCACGGGACAGACCGATTCACCCCTCCACTTT. Translating gives CSVLTGQTDSPLHF. The chain couples TRBV29-1 to TRBJ1-6; 7 bases agree with TRBD1. Looked up from germline, CDR1 is SQVTM and CDR2 is ANQGSEA. The CDR3 has 14 residues. The ends lost 6 bases at V and 8 bases at J; junction bases unmatched: 10.

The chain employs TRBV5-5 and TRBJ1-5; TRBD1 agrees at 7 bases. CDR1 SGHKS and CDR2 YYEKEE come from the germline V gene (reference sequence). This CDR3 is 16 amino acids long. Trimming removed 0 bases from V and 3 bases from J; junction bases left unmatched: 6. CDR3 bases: TGTGCCAGCAGCTTGGGTGGGACAGCCAACAATCAGCCCCAGCATTTT. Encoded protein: CASSLGGTANNQPQHF.

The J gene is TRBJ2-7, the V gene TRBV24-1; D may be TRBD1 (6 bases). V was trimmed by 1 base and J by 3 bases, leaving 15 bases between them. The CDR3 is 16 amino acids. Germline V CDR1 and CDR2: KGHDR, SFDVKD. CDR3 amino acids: CATSDFRADRFYEQYF. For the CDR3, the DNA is TGTGCCACCAGTGATTTTCGGGCCGACAGGTTCTACGAGCAGTACTTC.